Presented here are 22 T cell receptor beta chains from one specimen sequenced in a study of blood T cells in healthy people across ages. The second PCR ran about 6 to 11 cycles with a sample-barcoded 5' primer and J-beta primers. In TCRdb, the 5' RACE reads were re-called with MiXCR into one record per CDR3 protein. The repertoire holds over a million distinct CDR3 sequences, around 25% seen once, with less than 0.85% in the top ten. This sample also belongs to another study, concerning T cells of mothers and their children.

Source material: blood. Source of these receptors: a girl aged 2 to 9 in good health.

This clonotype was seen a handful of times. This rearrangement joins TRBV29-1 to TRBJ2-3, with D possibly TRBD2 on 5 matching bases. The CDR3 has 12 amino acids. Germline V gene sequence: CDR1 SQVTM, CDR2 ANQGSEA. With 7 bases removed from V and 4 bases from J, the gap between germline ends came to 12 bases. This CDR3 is CSAELDADTQYF. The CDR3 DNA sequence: TGCAGCGCAGAACTAGACGCAGATACGCAGTATTTT.

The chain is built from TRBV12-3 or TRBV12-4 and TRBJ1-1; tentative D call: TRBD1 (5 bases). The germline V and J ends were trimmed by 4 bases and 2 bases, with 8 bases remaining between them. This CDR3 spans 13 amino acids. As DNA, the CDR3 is TGTGCCAGCAGTTACGACAGTAACACTGAAGCTTTCTTT. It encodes CASSYDSNTEAFF.

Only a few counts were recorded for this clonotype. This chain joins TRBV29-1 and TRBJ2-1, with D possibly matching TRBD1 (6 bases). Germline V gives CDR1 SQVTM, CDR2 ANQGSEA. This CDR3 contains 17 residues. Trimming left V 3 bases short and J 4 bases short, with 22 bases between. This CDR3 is CSVEGRSTGSLYNEQFF. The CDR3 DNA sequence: TGCAGCGTTGAGGGCCGCTCAACAGGGTCTTTATACAATGAGCAGTTCTTC.

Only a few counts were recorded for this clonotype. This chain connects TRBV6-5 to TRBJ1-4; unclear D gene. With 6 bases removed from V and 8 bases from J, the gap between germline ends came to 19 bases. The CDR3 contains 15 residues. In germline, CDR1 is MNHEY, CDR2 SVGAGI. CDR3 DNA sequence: TGTGCCAGCAGCCCCAGCGGAATGTTTAGGGAAAAACTGTTTTTT. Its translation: CASSPSGMFREKLFF.

The CDR3 region has the DNA TGCGCCAGCAGCTGGCTGGGGGCCTCCTACGAGCAGTACTTC. Protein: CASSWLGASYEQYF. This sequence joins TRBV5-1 and TRBJ2-7; a possible D gene is TRBD1 (6 bases). Germline V gene sequence: CDR1 SGHRS, CDR2 YFSETQ. The V gene lost 3 bases and the J gene lost 0 bases, with 10 bases spanning the gap. This CDR3 comprises 14 residues.

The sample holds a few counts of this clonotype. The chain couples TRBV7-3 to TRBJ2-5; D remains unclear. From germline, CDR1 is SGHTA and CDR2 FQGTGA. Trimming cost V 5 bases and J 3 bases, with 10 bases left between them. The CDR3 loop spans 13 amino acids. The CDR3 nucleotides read TGTGCCAGCAGCAAATCTAGGGAAGAGACCCAGTACTTC. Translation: CASSKSREETQYF.

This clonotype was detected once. The CDR3 DNA reads as TGCAGTGCCGCCAATAGCGGGGAATCCACAGATACGCAGTATTTT. Translated: CSAANSGESTDTQYF. This chain links TRBV20-1 with TRBJ2-3; 8 nucleotides agree with TRBD2. J was trimmed by 2 bases and V by 6 bases; bases with no gene match: 10. Germline assignment: CDR1 DFQATT and CDR2 SNEGSKA (reference sequence). This CDR3 spans 15 amino acids.

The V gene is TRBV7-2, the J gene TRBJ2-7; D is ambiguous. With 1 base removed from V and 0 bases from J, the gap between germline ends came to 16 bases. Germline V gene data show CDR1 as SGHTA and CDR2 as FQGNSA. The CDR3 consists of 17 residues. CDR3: CASSLVVWARTSYEQYF. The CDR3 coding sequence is TGTGCCAGCAGCTTAGTTGTCTGGGCGAGGACCTCCTACGAGCAGTACTTC.

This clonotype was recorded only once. CDR3 amino acids: CATSDLIPGLEEDTQYF. The CDR3 DNA reads as TGTGCCACCAGTGATCTGATTCCGGGACTAGAGGAAGATACGCAGTATTTT. J is TRBJ2-3 and V is TRBV24-1, with TRBD2 identical over 8 bases. Germline CDR1 and CDR2: KGHDR and SFDVKD. The CDR3 runs 17 residues. The J segment lost 5 bases and the V segment lost 3 bases, leaving 12 bases of the junction unmatched.

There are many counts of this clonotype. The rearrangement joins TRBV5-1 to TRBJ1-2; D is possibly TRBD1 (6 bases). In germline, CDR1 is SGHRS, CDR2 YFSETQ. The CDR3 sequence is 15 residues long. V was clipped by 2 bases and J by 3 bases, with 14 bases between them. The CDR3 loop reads CASSFGTGQYYGYTF. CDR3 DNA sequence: TGCGCCAGCAGCTTCGGCACCGGACAGTACTATGGCTACACCTTC.

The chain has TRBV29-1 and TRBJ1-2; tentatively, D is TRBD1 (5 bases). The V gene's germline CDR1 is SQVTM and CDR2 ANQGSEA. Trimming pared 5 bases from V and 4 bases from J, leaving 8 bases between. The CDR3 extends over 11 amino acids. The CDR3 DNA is TGCAGCGTTAGGGGTATCTATGGCTACACCTTC. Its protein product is CSVRGIYGYTF.

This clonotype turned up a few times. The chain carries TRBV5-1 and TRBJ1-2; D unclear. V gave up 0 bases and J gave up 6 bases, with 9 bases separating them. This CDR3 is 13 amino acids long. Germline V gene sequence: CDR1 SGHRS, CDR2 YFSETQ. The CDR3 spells CASSLGGTDGYTF. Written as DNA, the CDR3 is TGCGCCAGCAGCTTGGGAGGTACTGATGGCTACACCTTC.

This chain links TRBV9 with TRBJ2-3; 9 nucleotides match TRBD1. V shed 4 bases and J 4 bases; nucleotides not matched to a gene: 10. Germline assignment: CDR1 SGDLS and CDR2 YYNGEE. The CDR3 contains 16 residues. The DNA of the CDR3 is TGTGCCAGCAGCTCCACAGGGGGCTCCTGGGCAGATACGCAGTATTTT. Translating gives CASSSTGGSWADTQYF.

The chain's CDR3 is CSVEEKDSPGNNEQFF. In nucleotides, the CDR3 is TGCAGCGTTGAAGAGAAGGACTCCCCGGGGAACAATGAGCAGTTCTTC. The gene calls are TRBV29-1 and TRBJ2-1, with a weak D call TRBD2 (5 bases). This CDR3 is built from 16 residues. The germline V gene has CDR1 SQVTM and CDR2 ANQGSEA. V was pared by 0 bases and J by 5 bases, with 17 bases between.

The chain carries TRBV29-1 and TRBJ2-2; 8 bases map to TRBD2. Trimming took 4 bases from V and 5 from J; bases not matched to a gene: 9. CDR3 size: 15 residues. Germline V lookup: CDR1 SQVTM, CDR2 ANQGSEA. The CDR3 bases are TGCAGCGTTGTTCAAGCGGGAGAGGAAACCGGGGAGCTGTTTTTT. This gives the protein CSVVQAGEETGELFF.

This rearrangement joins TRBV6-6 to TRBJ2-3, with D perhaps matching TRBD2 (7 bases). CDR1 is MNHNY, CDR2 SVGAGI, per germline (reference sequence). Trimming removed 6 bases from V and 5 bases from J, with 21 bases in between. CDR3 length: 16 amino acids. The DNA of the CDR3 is TGTGCCAGCAGCTCGGACTACCTGGGAGGGGGAGATACGCAGTATTTT. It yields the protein CASSSDYLGGGDTQYF.

The CDR3 sequence is CASSPVGLAYQETQYF. Written as DNA, the CDR3 is TGTGCCAGCAGCCCTGTGGGACTAGCCTATCAAGAGACCCAGTACTTC. J is TRBJ2-5 and V is TRBV3-1; TRBD2 matches 9 bases. Germline CDR1 reads LGHDT; CDR2 reads YNNKEL (reference sequence). The length of the CDR3 is 16 residues. J gave up 2 bases and V 4 bases, and 8 bases lay outside the gene matches.

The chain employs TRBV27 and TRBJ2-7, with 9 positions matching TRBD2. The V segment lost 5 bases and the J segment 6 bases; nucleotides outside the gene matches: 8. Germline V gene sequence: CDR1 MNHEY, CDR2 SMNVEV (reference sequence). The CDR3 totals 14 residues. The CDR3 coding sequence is TGTGCCAGCAGTCTAGCGGGACTCTCTAGCGAGCAGTACTTC. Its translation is CASSLAGLSSEQYF.

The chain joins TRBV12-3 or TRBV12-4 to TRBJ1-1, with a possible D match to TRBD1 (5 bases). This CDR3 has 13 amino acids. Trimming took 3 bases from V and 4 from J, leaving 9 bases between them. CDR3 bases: TGTGCCAGCAGTTTTGGGGGATTCACTGAAGCTTTCTTT. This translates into CASSFGGFTEAFF.

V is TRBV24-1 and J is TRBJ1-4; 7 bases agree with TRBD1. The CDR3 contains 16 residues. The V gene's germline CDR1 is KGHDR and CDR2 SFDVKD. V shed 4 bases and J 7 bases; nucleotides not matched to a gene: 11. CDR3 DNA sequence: TGTGCCACCAGTGACCGCGGGGACAGCGGAGGTGAAAAACTGTTTTTT. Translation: CATSDRGDSGGEKLFF.

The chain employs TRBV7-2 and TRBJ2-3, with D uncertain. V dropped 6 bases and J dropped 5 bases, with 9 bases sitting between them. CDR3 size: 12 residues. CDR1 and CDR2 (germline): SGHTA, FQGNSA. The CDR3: CASSSPLDTQYF. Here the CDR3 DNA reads TGTGCCAGCAGTTCTCCTTTAGATACGCAGTATTTT.

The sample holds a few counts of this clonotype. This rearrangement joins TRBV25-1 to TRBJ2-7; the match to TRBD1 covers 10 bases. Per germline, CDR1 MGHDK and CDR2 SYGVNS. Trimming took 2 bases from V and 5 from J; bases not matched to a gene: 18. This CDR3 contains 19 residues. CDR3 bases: TGTGCCAGCAGTGAAAACGGGACAGGGGCCATACATCTTCAAAACGAGCAGTACTTC. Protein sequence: CASSENGTGAIHLQNEQYF.